These 9 T cell receptor beta chains were all obtained from the same sample, sequenced in a study of breast tumors, draining lymph nodes, adjacent tissues. TCRdb fed the multiplex PCR reads into MiXCR, producing one record per CDR3 protein. Of about 35,000 distinct CDR3 sequences in the sample, about 36% were seen once. The sample consisted of breast tumor tissue. These receptors all come from a female donor with breast cancer. Some clones in this sample may be carry-over from other donors' samples.

The rearrangement links TRBV6-6 to TRBJ2-1, with a weak D call TRBD2 (5 bases). The germline gives CDR1 MNHNY, CDR2 SVGAGI (reference sequence). Trimming shortened V by 0 bases and J by 2 bases, and 11 bases separated the two germline ends. This CDR3 is built from 16 residues. CDR3 region: CASSYSGGGAYNEQFF. CDR3 bases: TGTGCCAGCAGTTACTCTGGAGGAGGAGCCTACAATGAGCAGTTCTTC.

This clonotype was seen many times. The chain recombines TRBV29-1 with TRBJ2-5; D call uncertain. This CDR3 is built from 12 residues. The germline V gene encodes CDR1 SQVTM and CDR2 ANQGSEA. Deletions cut 7 bases from V and 1 base from J, with 10 bases between. CDR3 sequence (DNA): TGCAGCGCCACCAGGACCCAAGAGACCCAGTACTTC. Encoded protein: CSATRTQETQYF.

Worth noting for this clonotype: Likely a read error: the CDR3 ends without its conserved phenylalanine or tryptophan. J is TRBJ1-2 and V is TRBV6-6; possibly TRBD1 for D (5 bases). Trimming cost V 2 bases and J 4 bases, with 17 bases left between them. The CDR3 is 16 residues long. Looked up from germline, CDR1 is MNHNY and CDR2 is SVGAGI (reference sequence). The CDR3 DNA reads TGTGCCAGCAGTTACCGAGGGACCCATGATGTCTATGGCTACACCCTC. Protein: CASSYRGTHDVYGYTL.

Comments on this clonotype: Germline is not matched at one junction end, which may reflect a read error. The chain has TRBV6-4 and TRBJ2-5; D not certain. This CDR3 has 13 residues. CDR1 and CDR2 from the germline V gene are MRHNA and SNTAGT. This CDR3 is CASSDPCPETQNF. DNA for the CDR3: TGTGCCAGCAGTGACCCATGCCCCGAGACCCAGAACTTC.

In its sample, this clonotype was seen many times. The gene calls are TRBV7-9 and TRBJ1-6; D unresolved. V lost 2 bases, J lost 7 bases, and 0 bases lay in between. Germline V gene lookup returns CDR1 SEHNR and CDR2 FQNEAQ (reference sequence). The CDR3 sequence is 11 residues long. The CDR3 nucleotides read TGTGCCAGCAGCTTAAATTCACCCCTCCACTTT. It translates to CASSLNSPLHF.

The genes are TRBV15 and TRBJ2-4, with 7 bases matching TRBD2. V was pared by 4 bases and J by 0 bases, with 12 bases of the junction left unmatched. The CDR3 has 18 amino acids. Germline V gene data show CDR1 as LNHNV and CDR2 as YYDKDF (reference sequence). Written as DNA, the CDR3 is TGTGCCACCAGCACCCTTAACGCTAGCGGAATAGCCAAAAACATTCAGTACTTC. Protein sequence: CATSTLNASGIAKNIQYF.

In the case of this clonotype: This may arise from a read error, as a much more abundant clone is one base away. The rearrangement uses TRBV7-9 and TRBJ2-1, with 8 positions matching TRBD2. Germline CDR1 is SEHNR and CDR2 is FQNEAQ (reference sequence). The CDR3 runs to 17 residues. CDR3 DNA sequence: TGTGCCAGCAGTTCATTGAATACGGGAGGGCCGGGCAATGAGCGGTTCTTC. Encoded protein: CASSSLNTGGPGNERFF.

This clonotype was recorded at least ten times. This chain links TRBV13 with TRBJ2-7; TRBD2 agrees at 11 bases. Per germline, CDR1 PRHDT and CDR2 FYEKMQ (reference sequence). After removal of 5 bases from V and 5 bases from J, the junction contained 5 bases not matched to a gene. The length of the CDR3 is 14 residues. The CDR3 nucleotides are TGTGCCAGCAGCCGACTAGCGGGACGAAACGAGCAGTACTTC. It codes for CASSRLAGRNEQYF.

This clonotype turned up a few times. This sequence joins TRBV7-6 and TRBJ2-1, with a possible D match to TRBD2 (6 bases). Germline values: CDR1 SGHVS, CDR2 FNYEAQ. The CDR3 runs to 15 residues. V was trimmed by 5 bases and J by 0 bases, leaving 11 bases between them. In DNA form, the CDR3 reads TGTGCCAGCAGCCCCTCAGCGGGCTCCTACAATGAGCAGTTCTTC. Encoded protein: CASSPSAGSYNEQFF.